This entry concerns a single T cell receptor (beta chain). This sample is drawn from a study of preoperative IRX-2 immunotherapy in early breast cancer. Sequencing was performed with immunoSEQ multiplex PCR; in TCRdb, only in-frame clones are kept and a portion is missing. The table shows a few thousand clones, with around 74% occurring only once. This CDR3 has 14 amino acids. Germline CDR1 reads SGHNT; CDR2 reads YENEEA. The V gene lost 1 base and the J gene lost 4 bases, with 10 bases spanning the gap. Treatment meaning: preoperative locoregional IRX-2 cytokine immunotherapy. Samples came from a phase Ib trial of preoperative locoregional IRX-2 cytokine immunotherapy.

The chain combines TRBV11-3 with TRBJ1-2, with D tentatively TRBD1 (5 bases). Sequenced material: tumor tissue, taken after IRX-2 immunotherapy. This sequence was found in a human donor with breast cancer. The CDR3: CASSLGGLVYGYTF. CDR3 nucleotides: TGTGCCAGCAGCTTAGGGGGACTAGTCTATGGCTACACCTTC.